The rows below give T cell receptor beta chains drawn from one sample of a study of cytomegalovirus exposure and HLA in healthy donors. Here immunoSEQ multiplex PCR was the method, and the copy in TCRdb shows in-frame clones only, minus some. Here the sample spans 130,000 to 150,000 clones, roughly 80% being singletons. Sequenced sample: PBMCs. Receptor source: a young man in good health and CMV-seronegative. Both conserved end residues are part of each CDR3. A D gene is named only where the DNA matches it firmly. For some rows the clone size is stated as once, few or many, or as a class when expanded; others skip it.

CDR3aa: CASSGSGASNQPQHF
CDR3nt: TGTGCCAGCAGCGGCTCAGGGGCGAGCAATCAGCCCCAGCATTTT
j_gene: TRBJ1-5
abundance: .
d_gene: .
v_gene: TRBV9

CDR3aa: CASSLRRVPTGELFF
CDR3nt: TGTGCCAGCAGCTTAAGGCGGGTACCCACCGGGGAGCTGTTTTTT
j_gene: TRBJ2-2
abundance: .
d_gene: .
v_gene: TRBV7-2

CDR3aa: CASSLVGQPQHF
CDR3nt: TGTGCCAGCAGCCTGGTCGGTCAGCCCCAGCATTTT
j_gene: TRBJ1-5
abundance: .
d_gene: .
v_gene: TRBV13

CDR3aa: CASRGLPYYGYTF
CDR3nt: TGTGCCAGCAGGGGACTTCCTTACTATGGCTACACCTTC
j_gene: TRBJ1-2
abundance: .
d_gene: .
v_gene: TRBV27

CDR3aa: CASSHDRGLPNTGELFF
CDR3nt: TGTGCCAGCAGCCACGACAGGGGCCTACCTAACACCGGGGAGCTGTTTTTT
j_gene: TRBJ2-2
abundance: .
d_gene: TRBD1
v_gene: TRBV7-9

CDR3aa: CASSRNSHAGSPLHF
CDR3nt: TGTGCCAGCAGCCGAAACTCACACGCGGGTTCACCCCTCCACTTT
j_gene: TRBJ1-6
abundance: .
d_gene: .
v_gene: TRBV14

CDR3aa: CASSLRGRSTDTQYF
CDR3nt: TGTGCCAGCAGCTTAAGGGGAAGAAGCACAGATACGCAGTATTTT
j_gene: TRBJ2-3
abundance: .
d_gene: .
v_gene: TRBV5-4

CDR3aa: CASSLASGGINEQFF
CDR3nt: TGTGCCAGCAGCTTGGCTAGCGGGGGTATAAATGAGCAGTTCTTC
j_gene: TRBJ2-1
abundance: .
d_gene: TRBD2
v_gene: TRBV5-5

CDR3aa: CASSLEVRGQAFF
CDR3nt: TGTGCCAGCAGCTTAGAGGTTAGGGGGCAAGCTTTCTTT
j_gene: TRBJ1-1
abundance: .
d_gene: TRBD1
v_gene: TRBV7-2

CDR3aa: CASSVGAQGQETQYF
CDR3nt: TGTGCCAGCAGCGTAGGTGCCCAGGGCCAAGAGACCCAGTACTTC
j_gene: TRBJ2-5
abundance: .
d_gene: .
v_gene: TRBV9

CDR3aa: CASSPTGNYGYTF
CDR3nt: TGTGCCAGCAGCCCTACAGGGAACTATGGCTACACCTTC
j_gene: TRBJ1-2
abundance: once
d_gene: .
v_gene: TRBV11-2

CDR3aa: CASSPWGGEAAQYF
CDR3nt: TGTGCCAGCAGCCCTTGGGGCGGGGAGGCGGCCCAGTACTTC
j_gene: TRBJ2-5
abundance: .
d_gene: .
v_gene: TRBV7-9

CDR3aa: CASSLATGTEAFF
CDR3nt: TGCGCCAGCAGCTTGGCTACGGGGACTGAAGCTTTCTTT
j_gene: TRBJ1-1
abundance: .
d_gene: .
v_gene: TRBV5-1

CDR3aa: CASSQGILDINNSPLHF
CDR3nt: TGTGCCAGCAGCCAAGGAATTCTGGACATAAATAATTCACCCCTCCACTTT
j_gene: TRBJ1-6
abundance: .
d_gene: .
v_gene: TRBV14

CDR3aa: CASSLFGQGYNEQFF
CDR3nt: TGTGCCAGCAGCTTATTTGGGCAGGGCTACAATGAGCAGTTCTTC
j_gene: TRBJ2-1
abundance: .
d_gene: .
v_gene: TRBV11-3

CDR3aa: CASSAGSGGEKLFF
CDR3nt: TGTGCCAGCAGCGCGGGTAGTGGAGGCGAAAAACTGTTTTTT
j_gene: TRBJ1-4
abundance: .
d_gene: .
v_gene: TRBV9

CDR3aa: CASSPLQGSGELFF
CDR3nt: TGTGCCAGCAGCCCGTTACAGGGTTCCGGGGAGCTGTTTTTT
j_gene: TRBJ2-2
abundance: .
d_gene: .
v_gene: TRBV9

CDR3aa: CASSVGGSNQPQHF
CDR3nt: TGTGCCAGCAGCGTCGGAGGGAGCAATCAGCCCCAGCATTTT
j_gene: TRBJ1-5
abundance: .
d_gene: .
v_gene: TRBV9

CDR3aa: CASSPPRAYSPLHF
CDR3nt: TGTGCCAGCAGCCCACCCCGAGCGTATTCACCCCTCCACTTT
j_gene: TRBJ1-6
abundance: .
d_gene: .
v_gene: TRBV7-2

CDR3aa: CSVPGAGVFAGELFF
CDR3nt: TGCAGCGTCCCAGGGGCTGGGGTTTTTGCCGGGGAGCTGTTTTTT
j_gene: TRBJ2-2
abundance: once
d_gene: .
v_gene: TRBV29-1

CDR3aa: CASSRGQVSTDTQYF
CDR3nt: TGTGCCAGCAGCCGGGGACAGGTTAGCACAGATACGCAGTATTTT
j_gene: TRBJ2-3
abundance: .
d_gene: TRBD1
v_gene: TRBV11-2

CDR3aa: CASSMSSGANSPLHF
CDR3nt: TGTGCCAGTAGTATGTCGTCAGGGGCGAATTCACCCCTCCACTTT
j_gene: TRBJ1-6
abundance: .
d_gene: .
v_gene: TRBV19

CDR3aa: CASSPSGGQYNEQFF
CDR3nt: TGTGCCAGCAGCCCCAGCGGGGGCCAGTACAATGAGCAGTTCTTC
j_gene: TRBJ2-1
abundance: .
d_gene: TRBD2
v_gene: TRBV7-3

CDR3aa: CASSPTLTGNPYEQYF
CDR3nt: TGTGCCAGCAGTCCGACCTTGACAGGGAATCCCTACGAGCAGTACTTC
j_gene: TRBJ2-7
abundance: .
d_gene: TRBD1
v_gene: TRBV27

CDR3aa: CASSLYGTGLSNTGELFF
CDR3nt: TGCGCCAGCAGCTTGTACGGGACAGGGCTTTCGAACACCGGGGAGCTGTTTTTT
j_gene: TRBJ2-2
abundance: once
d_gene: TRBD1
v_gene: TRBV5-1

CDR3aa: CAWRLAGVTYEQYF
CDR3nt: TGTGCCTGGAGGCTCGCGGGAGTGACCTACGAGCAGTACTTC
j_gene: TRBJ2-7
abundance: .
d_gene: TRBD2
v_gene: TRBV30

CDR3aa: CASNRGGAPRETQYF
CDR3nt: TGTGCCAGCAATCGCGGGGGGGCCCCAAGGGAGACCCAGTACTTC
j_gene: TRBJ2-5
abundance: .
d_gene: TRBD2
v_gene: TRBV9

CDR3aa: CASSQGSGGSYEQYF
CDR3nt: TGCGCCAGCAGCCAAGGGTCGGGGGGATCCTACGAGCAGTACTTC
j_gene: TRBJ2-7
abundance: few
d_gene: TRBD2
v_gene: TRBV4-3

CDR3aa: CAWSGMGGLQPQHF
CDR3nt: TGTGCCTGGAGTGGGATGGGGGGTTTACAGCCCCAGCATTTT
j_gene: TRBJ1-5
abundance: .
d_gene: .
v_gene: TRBV30